The rows below give T cell receptor beta chains drawn from one sample of a study of T cell responses to AZD1222 COVID-19 vaccine. The data were produced by immunoSEQ multiplex PCR, yet TCRdb's version contains in-frame clones alone and is incomplete. The table lists tens of thousands of clones, 88% of them singletons. The material sequenced was peripheral blood, taken on day 0 of AZD1222 vaccination. The receptors were sampled from an adult in good health. Both conserved end residues are part of each CDR3. D genes are given only for firm matches.

V gene,J gene,D gene,CDR3 protein,CDR3 DNA
TRBV29-1,TRBJ2-5,TRBD1,CSVAVRGRPETQYF,TGCAGCGTTGCGGTCAGGGGGCGCCCGGAGACCCAGTACTTC
TRBV6-5,TRBJ1-1,.,CASSYREGTEAFF,TGTGCCAGCAGTTACAGGGAGGGCACTGAAGCTTTCTTT
TRBV7-2,TRBJ2-6,.,CACAVSGANVLTF,TGTGCCTGCGCGGTCTCTGGGGCCAACGTCCTGACTTTC
TRBV9,TRBJ2-1,TRBD2,CASSQPGTSGSHYNEQFF,TGTGCCAGCAGCCAACCCGGGACTAGCGGGAGTCATTACAATGAGCAGTTCTTC
TRBV19,TRBJ1-2,TRBD1,CASSLTPQGALGYTF,TGTGCCAGTAGCCTTACTCCACAGGGGGCGCTTGGCTACACCTTC
TRBV4-2,TRBJ1-2,.,CASSQDKGSSYGYTF,TGTGCCAGCAGCCAAGATAAAGGGTCGTCGTATGGCTACACCTTC
TRBV5-1,TRBJ2-5,.,CASSLEQETQYF,TGCGCCAGCAGCTTGGAACAGGAGACCCAGTACTTC
TRBV7-2,TRBJ2-7,.,CASSFSQGKDEQYF,TGTGCCAGCAGCTTTAGCCAGGGGAAAGACGAGCAGTACTTC
TRBV7-2,TRBJ1-4,.,CASREGVGEKLFF,TGTGCCAGTCGCGAGGGGGTCGGGGAAAAACTGTTTTTT
TRBV2,TRBJ2-3,TRBD1,CASRARGTGGTDTQYF,TGTGCCAGCAGGGCAAGGGGGACAGGGGGTACAGATACGCAGTATTTT
TRBV5-1,TRBJ2-2,.,CASSLGHPNTGELFF,TGCGCCAGCAGCTTGGGACACCCGAACACCGGGGAGCTGTTTTTT
TRBV29-1,TRBJ2-3,TRBD2,CSAVGEPGLAWTDTQYF,TGCAGCGCTGTGGGTGAACCGGGACTAGCGTGGACAGATACGCAGTATTTT
TRBV10-3,TRBJ1-1,TRBD1,CAIRAQGGNTEAFF,TGTGCCATCAGGGCACAGGGGGGGAACACTGAAGCTTTCTTT
TRBV9,TRBJ2-7,.,CASSVGIEDYEQYF,TGTGCCAGCAGCGTAGGTATAGAGGACTACGAGCAGTACTTC
TRBV7-8,TRBJ2-2,TRBD2,CASTLAGSTGELFF,TGTGCCAGCACACTAGCGGGTTCCACCGGGGAGCTGTTTTTT
TRBV3-1/TRBV3-2,TRBJ1-5,TRBD1,CASSKDRGRSQPQHF,TGTGCCAGCAGCAAAGACAGGGGGCGTTCTCAGCCCCAGCATTTT